This T cell receptor beta chain was captured by sequencing in a study of radiation and T cells in renal cell carcinoma. V trimming: 4 bases; J trimming: 7 bases; junction bases outside the gene matches: 5. The germline gives CDR1 GTSNPN, CDR2 SVGIG (reference sequence). The CDR3 contains 14 residues. Time point denoted: blood 4 weeks post-SBRT, at nephrectomy. Treatment defined: 15 Gy SBRT to primary tumor, nephrectomy 4 weeks later. The patient's renal cell carcinoma had clear cell pathology. Clones were sequenced by immunoSEQ multiplex PCR, and TCRdb holds only the in-frame ones, with some missing. The top ten hold about 10% of the sample, which has around 170,000 clones, roughly nine tenths seen once.

The material was blood, obtained from a patient whose treatment included radiotherapy and nephrectomy. The chain has TRBV30 and TRBJ2-1, with TRBD2 matching over 12 bases. The sequence derives from a woman between 50 and 59 years old with renal cell carcinoma. CDR3 sequence reads: CAWIPSGGGNEQFF. CDR3 sequence (DNA): TGTGCCTGGATCCCTAGCGGGGGGGGGAATGAGCAGTTCTTC.